This TCR beta chain is from a study of T cell responses to AZD1222 COVID-19 vaccine. Repertoires were generated with immunoSEQ multiplex PCR, while TCRdb's copy carries only in-frame clones and drops some. The sample includes around 130,000 clones, about 88% seen only once; the top ten take about 4.4%. Study results and caveats: Baseline seropositivity occurred in only six AZD1222 recipients. The donor group comprised mostly white British people and more females; the analysis possibly underestimated clonal diversity. Regions 160-218 and 743-854 dominated among vaccine-associated CD4 TCRs spanning spike. Spike-specific TCR breadth rose after two AZD1222 doses, and depth rose as well.

To note about this clone: As yet, its antigen is unknown.

Germline V gene data show CDR1 as SGHRS and CDR2 as YFSETQ. The CDR3 totals 14 residues. Between the trimmed V and J ends, which lost 1 base and 7 bases, there was a span of 14 bases. This specimen was peripheral blood, taken on day 0 of AZD1222 vaccination. The chain couples TRBV5-1 to TRBJ1-1; D gene unclear. The sequence was obtained from an adult in good health. The CDR3 DNA reads as TGCGCCAGCAGCTTGACTACCCCTAGTGGTGAAGCTTTCTTT. This sequence encodes CASSLTTPSGEAFF.